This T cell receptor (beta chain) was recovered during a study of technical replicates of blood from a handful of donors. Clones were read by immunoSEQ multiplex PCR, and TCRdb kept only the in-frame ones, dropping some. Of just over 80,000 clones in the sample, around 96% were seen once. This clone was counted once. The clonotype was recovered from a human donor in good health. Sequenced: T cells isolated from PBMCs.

Written as DNA, the CDR3 is TGCGCCAGCAGCTTTTCCTTAGTTGACAGGGCCAACGAGCAGTACTTC. Encoded protein: CASSFSLVDRANEQYF. The chain is built from TRBV5-1 and TRBJ2-7, with 7 bases aligning to TRBD1. There are 16 residues in the CDR3. The germline V gene encodes CDR1 SGHRS and CDR2 YFSETQ. Trimming cost V 2 bases and J 5 bases; bases outside gene matches: 13.